These T cell receptor beta chains were read from a single sample in a study of blood T cell repertoires in COVID-19. TCRdb's table, derived via immunoSEQ multiplex PCR, lists solely in-frame clones and lacks some. The sample lists 200,000 or so clones, 89% occurring once. The sample comprised PBMCs or T cells enriched from blood (not recorded which). These receptors originate from a woman aged 40-49 years with acute COVID-19. CDR3s include the opening cysteine and the closing phenylalanine or tryptophan. Each record gives: D gene, J gene, clone size, V gene, CDR3 DNA, CDR3 protein. D genes are given only for firm matches. Size is stated for part of the rows, as once, few or many counts, or as a class when the clone is expanded.

TRBD1	TRBJ2-2	once	TRBV18	TGTGCCAGCTCACCGCCCGGGACAGGGGGAATCGGGGAGCTGTTTTTT	CASSPPGTGGIGELFF
.	TRBJ2-2	.	TRBV1	TGCACCAGCAGCCAAGATTGGGCAGCTACCTCGAACACCGGGGAGCTGTTTTTT	CTSSQDWAATSNTGELFF
TRBD1	TRBJ1-1	.	TRBV13	TGTGCCAGCAGCTTATTCGGACAGGGCGCGTCGAACACTGAAGCTTTCTTT	CASSLFGQGASNTEAFF
.	TRBJ2-2	.	TRBV7-2	TGTGCCAGCAGCCTGTCCGGGACTCTCACCGGGGAGCTGTTTTTT	CASSLSGTLTGELFF
.	TRBJ2-3	.	TRBV21-1	TGTGCCAGCAGCAAAGTGTACAGGGGCGTCCAGGATACGCAGTATTTT	CASSKVYRGVQDTQYF
TRBD2	TRBJ2-1	once	TRBV19	TGTGCCAGCCAAAACCACCCAGCTAGCGGGAGGCGCGATGAGCAGTTCTTC	CASQNHPASGRRDEQFF
.	TRBJ2-3	.	TRBV20-1	TGCAGTGCCGAGAAGACAGATACGCAGTATTTT	CSAEKTDTQYF
.	TRBJ2-1	.	TRBV12-1	TGTGCCAGCAGCCATGGCCCAGCGGGGGGGCGAATGGCTTACAATGAGCAGTTCTTC	CASSHGPAGGRMAYNEQFF
TRBD2	TRBJ2-1	.	TRBV19	TGTGCCAGTAGTCCCAGACTAGCCCGCAATGAGCAGTTCTTC	CASSPRLARNEQFF
TRBD1	TRBJ1-6	.	TRBV15	TGTGCCACCGCTCAGGGGGCGCCCTATAATTCACCCCTCCACTTT	CATAQGAPYNSPLHF
TRBD1	TRBJ2-7	.	TRBV6-5	TGTGCCAGCAGCCCGGGACAGGGATTGGACGAGCAGTACTTC	CASSPGQGLDEQYF
TRBD1	TRBJ1-1	.	TRBV3-1/TRBV3-2	TGTGCCAGCAGCCAATGGGGGCGCAGACAGGGGAGCACTGAAGCTTTCTTT	CASSQWGRRQGSTEAFF
TRBD1	TRBJ2-1	.	TRBV7-8	TGTGCCAGCAGAACCGGGACAGACTACCGCGATGAGCAGTTCTTC	CASRTGTDYRDEQFF
TRBD1	TRBJ1-1	.	TRBV18	TGTGCCAGCTCACCCGACAGGGCAGGCACTGAAGCTTTCTTT	CASSPDRAGTEAFF
.	TRBJ2-2	few	TRBV5-6	TGTGCCAGCAGCTTCCGCGGGGCCGGGGAGCTGTTTTTT	CASSFRGAGELFF
.	TRBJ2-5	.	TRBV6-5	TGTGCCAGCAGTTACCGGGAGGGGGCCCAAGAGACCCAGTACTTC	CASSYREGAQETQYF
TRBD2	TRBJ2-1	.	TRBV24-1	TGTGCCACCAGTGATCCCGGACTAGCGGGATCCGGTGAGCAGTTCTTC	CATSDPGLAGSGEQFF
.	TRBJ2-6	.	TRBV9	TGTGCCAGCAGCGCACAGGGTGCTGGGGCCAACGTCCTGACTTTC	CASSAQGAGANVLTF
.	TRBJ1-4	.	TRBV3-1/TRBV3-2	TGTGCCAGCAGCCAAGGGCTGTCAGAAACTAATGAAAAACTGTTTTTT	CASSQGLSETNEKLFF
.	TRBJ1-5	.	TRBV19	TGTGCCAGCAGTGAGACAGCCCATAGCAATCAGCCCCAGCATTTT	CASSETAHSNQPQHF
TRBD1	TRBJ2-7	.	TRBV19	TGTGCCAGTAGTATAGACGCCGACAGGGGGTACGAGCAGTACTTC	CASSIDADRGYEQYF
.	TRBJ2-3	once	TRBV12-5	TGTGCTAGTGGTTTGGTACCCGATAGCTTTAATACGCAGTATTTT	CASGLVPDSFNTQYF
.	TRBJ1-1	.	TRBV20-1	TGCAGTGCCGGTGAGAAGTATGAAGCTTTCTTT	CSAGEKYEAFF
TRBD2	TRBJ2-5	.	TRBV5-4	TGTGCCAGCAGCTTGCCGTCGGCGGGGGTGGAGCAAGAGACCCAGTACTTC	CASSLPSAGVEQETQYF
.	TRBJ1-1	.	TRBV5-1	TGCGCCAGCAGCTTGGCTCAGGACAGAGTCACTGAAGCTTTCTTT	CASSLAQDRVTEAFF
.	TRBJ1-1	few	TRBV18	TGTGCCAGCTCACCCTCCCCCCGGGTCTCAAGGAACACTGAAGCTTTCTTT	CASSPSPRVSRNTEAFF
.	TRBJ1-2	.	TRBV5-4	TGTGCCAGCAGCTTTAGGGGATTTGATGGCTACACCTTC	CASSFRGFDGYTF
TRBD2	TRBJ2-1	once	TRBV23-1	TGCGCCAGCAGTCAATCGACTAGCGGGGAAGTCTACAATGAGCAGTTCTTC	CASSQSTSGEVYNEQFF
.	TRBJ1-2	.	TRBV28	TGTGCCAGCAGTTTGGAGCGACGGTATGGCTACACCTTC	CASSLERRYGYTF
.	TRBJ2-1	.	TRBV21-1	TGTGCCAGCAGGGGGAGTAAGAGTCGAAATGAGCAGTTCTTC	CASRGSKSRNEQFF
.	TRBJ1-4	.	TRBV19	TGTGCCAGTCGCAGCCTCGGGACAACTAATGAAAAACTGTTTTTT	CASRSLGTTNEKLFF
TRBD2	TRBJ2-1	.	TRBV6-2/TRBV6-3	TGTGCCAGCAGTTTCCCGACTAGCGGGAAAATCTACAATGAGCAGTTCTTC	CASSFPTSGKIYNEQFF
.	TRBJ2-5	.	TRBV5-1	TGCGCCAGCAGCTTAATAGCGGAAGAGACCCAGTACTTC	CASSLIAEETQYF
.	TRBJ1-6	.	TRBV19	TGTGCCAGTAGGTTAGGAGGGGCCGGGCAGAATTCACCCCTCCACTTT	CASRLGGAGQNSPLHF
.	TRBJ2-5	.	TRBV20-1	TGCAGTGCAAGGACTATCACGGTGCAGTACTTC	CSARTITVQYF
.	TRBJ1-1	.	TRBV5-5	TGTGCCAGCAGCTTGGCCCCGGGCAGGGGGAACACTGAAGCTTTCTTT	CASSLAPGRGNTEAFF
TRBD1	TRBJ2-7	.	TRBV7-2	TGTGCCAGCATCCGGGACAGGGGGCGCGGCGAGCAGTACTTC	CASIRDRGRGEQYF
.	TRBJ1-1	.	TRBV28	TGTGCCAGCTTAACAGGCGGGGGCACTGAAGCTTTCTTT	CASLTGGGTEAFF
TRBD1	TRBJ2-1	.	TRBV4-1	TGCGCCAGCAGCCAAGATCCCGGACAGGGGATCTACAATGAGCAGTTCTTC	CASSQDPGQGIYNEQFF
.	TRBJ1-6	.	TRBV20-1	TGCAGTGCTAGTGAGGTCGACGGGGACTCCTATAATTCACCCCTCCACTTT	CSASEVDGDSYNSPLHF
.	TRBJ2-2	.	TRBV7-8	TGTGCCAGCAGCTCCCCGGGAAAGAACACCGGGGAGCTGTTTTTT	CASSSPGKNTGELFF
TRBD2	TRBJ2-7	.	TRBV7-9	TGTGCCAGCAGCGCCATTAGCGGGAGAAACGAGCAGTACTTC	CASSAISGRNEQYF
TRBD2	TRBJ2-3	.	TRBV7-6	TGTGCCAGCAGCTCCGCCGGGACTAGCGGGTTCACAGATACGCAGTATTTT	CASSSAGTSGFTDTQYF
TRBD2	TRBJ2-5	.	TRBV5-1	TGCGCCAGCAGCCCGGGGAGCGGGGGGGCGGTGAAAGAGACCCAGTACTTC	CASSPGSGGAVKETQYF
TRBD2	TRBJ2-3	.	TRBV2	TGTGCCAGCAAGGGGTTTACTAGCGGGGGGGCCATGAGCACAGATACGCAGTATTTT	CASKGFTSGGAMSTDTQYF
.	TRBJ1-3	.	TRBV7-9	TGTGCCAGCAGCTTAGTGTCGGTCCCTGGAAACACCATATATTTT	CASSLVSVPGNTIYF
TRBD1	TRBJ1-4	.	TRBV6-1	TGTGCCAGCAGTGAGGGGACAGCCTCTCGGGGAAAACTGTTTTTT	CASSEGTASRGKLFF
.	TRBJ2-7	once	TRBV4-1	TGCGCCAGCAGCCAAGCCCAACAGGCAATCAACGAGCAGTACTTC	CASSQAQQAINEQYF
TRBD2	TRBJ2-1	.	TRBV30	TGTGCCTGGTCTTCCACAGGGCGGGAGGGGCAGTTCTTC	CAWSSTGREGQFF
TRBD1	TRBJ1-1	.	TRBV7-8	TGTGCCAGCAGCCCGGACCTCGACAGGGCCAAGGAGGTCTTT	CASSPDLDRAKEVF
TRBD1	TRBJ1-4	.	TRBV4-1	TGCGCCAGCAGCCAAGAGGTCGGACAGGGGCCTGAAAAACTGTTTTTT	CASSQEVGQGPEKLFF
.	TRBJ2-1	.	TRBV5-1	TGCGCCAGCAGCTTTTTTACTAGGACGGGTGAGCAGTTCTTC	CASSFFTRTGEQFF